The 3 T cell receptor beta chains in this list originate from one sample, sequenced in a study of T cells in Graves' hyperthyroidism and ophthalmopathy. Researchers took RNA transcripts and amplified the TCR beta CDR3 regions from them. Using the HTBI primer set, a first-round RT-PCR was run on the TCR CDR3. One entry per CDR3 protein results from TCRdb running MiXCR on the multiplex PCR reads. This table has roughly 420,000 distinct CDR3 sequences, 15% to 19% appearing once. What was sequenced was blood. Every receptor here comes from a woman between 18 and 30 years old with Graves' hyperthyroidism.

This clonotype appeared a few times. A read error is possible here, since a much larger clone lies one base away. The V gene is TRBV2, the J gene TRBJ2-3; perhaps TRBD2 as D (7 bases). CDR1 is SNHLY, CDR2 FYNNEI, per germline. V was cut by 4 bases and J by 9 bases, with 14 bases left in between. This CDR3 is 13 amino acids long. CDR3 sequence (DNA): TGTGCCAGCAGTGTGATGGGGGGGCGGACGCAGTATTTT. This sequence encodes CASSVMGGRTQYF.

The chain has TRBV10-3 and TRBJ2-3; TRBD2 agrees at 11 bases. Germline assignment: CDR1 ENHRY and CDR2 SYGVKD. The J segment lost 0 bases and the V segment lost 7 bases, leaving 6 bases of the junction unmatched. This CDR3 region has 16 residues. The CDR3 coding sequence is TGTGCCATCACCCAACTAGCGGGGGTCAGCACAGATACGCAGTATTTT. Its translation is CAITQLAGVSTDTQYF.

The chain joins TRBV3-1 to TRBJ2-2; 10 bases align to TRBD2. V trimming: 1 base; J trimming: 6 bases; junction bases outside the gene matches: 5. In germline, CDR1 is LGHDT, CDR2 YNNKEL (reference sequence). This CDR3 contains 16 residues. The CDR3 nucleotides read TGTGCCAGCAGCCAAGTTGGGCTAGCGGGAGCCGGGGAGCTGTTTTTT. It yields the protein CASSQVGLAGAGELFF.